Following are 31 T cell receptor beta chains from one sample sequenced in a study of PD-L1 blockade in urothelial cancer (dated 2017 in TCRdb). What this sample's time point label stands for: pretreatment peripheral blood. To prepare the library, the immunoSEQ multiplex PCR assay was applied. The table was pulled from immuneACCESS by TCRdb, which kept in-frame rearrangements only. Such tables lose some clones; where checked, under half of the loss comes from unresolved V genes, and the rest has no known cause. The sample records more than 50,000 clones, around 81% of which are singletons. 2.5% to 4% of the sample is in the top ten clones. Sequenced material: PBMCs, taken around atezolizumab (anti-PD-L1) treatment. Receptors were obtained from a man in his 70s with urothelial cancer.

This clone showed up just a few times. V usage is TRBV14 and J usage is TRBJ1-1; D is undetermined. The CDR3 is 16 residues long. Germline CDR1 is SGHDN and CDR2 is FVKESK. The V gene lost 0 bases and the J gene lost 3 bases, with 14 bases spanning the gap. The DNA of the CDR3 is TGTGCCAGCAGCCAAGATTACGGGGTTGTGCACACTGAAGCTTTCTTT. Translation gives CASSQDYGVVHTEAFF.

This clone has a single count. The chain combines TRBV11-2 with TRBJ2-7, with 9 bases that match TRBD1. Germline lookup yields CDR1 SGHAT and CDR2 FQNNGV. This CDR3 is built from 15 residues. V was pared by 1 base and J by 4 bases, with 5 bases of the junction left unmatched. CDR3 amino acids: CASSLATGGGYEQYF. The CDR3 bases are TGTGCCAGCAGCTTAGCAACAGGGGGCGGATACGAGCAGTACTTC.

This chain links TRBV4-1 with TRBJ2-4; D is uncertain. Germline lookup yields CDR1 MGHRA and CDR2 YSYEKL. The CDR3 is made up of 14 amino acids. V lost 0 bases and J lost 9, with 12 bases in between. CDR3 coding DNA: TGCGCCAGCAGCCAAGAGTCCGGGTTGGGCATTCAGTACTTC. Amino acid sequence: CASSQESGLGIQYF.

The chain has TRBV11-3 and TRBJ2-7; TRBD1 might be the D (6 bases). The CDR3 extends over 12 amino acids. Germline CDR1 reads SGHNT; CDR2 reads YENEEA. V was cut by 5 bases and J by 6 bases, with 11 bases left in between. CDR3 nucleotide sequence: TGTGCCAGCAGCCCGAGAGGGGGCGAGCAGTACTTC. This encodes CASSPRGGEQYF. The variable domain in full, with the rest retrieved from reference TRBV11-3 and TRBJ2-7, is EAGVVQSPRYKIIEKKQPVAFWCNPISGHNTLYWYLQNLGQGPELLIRYENEEAVDDSQLPKDRFSAERLKGVDSTLKIQPAELGDSAVYLCASSPRGGEQYFGPGTRLTVT.

The rearrangement joins TRBV10-1 to TRBJ2-2; tentatively, D is TRBD2 (5 bases). The CDR3 has 14 amino acids. Germline V CDR1 and CDR2: WNHNN, SYGVQD (reference sequence). Trimming pared 3 bases from V and 6 bases from J, leaving 11 bases between. The DNA for the CDR3 is TGCGCCAGCAGTGATTCAATGGGAGCCGGGGAGCTGTTTTTT. This gives the protein CASSDSMGAGELFF.

This clone has just one count. This chain links TRBV10-1 with TRBJ2-2; 9 bases are a match to TRBD2. V lost 4 bases, J lost 6 bases, and 9 bases stayed unmatched. Germline CDR1 WNHNN, CDR2 SYGVQD (reference sequence). The CDR3 has 16 residues. Here the CDR3 reads CASSAVVAGAAGELFF. Written as DNA, the CDR3 is TGCGCCAGCAGTGCGGTGGTAGCGGGAGCAGCCGGGGAGCTGTTTTTT.

The chain links TRBV2 to TRBJ2-7, with D uncertain. CDR3 size: 13 residues. V lost 4 bases and J 1 base, leaving 8 bases between the germline ends. Germline V lookup: CDR1 SNHLY, CDR2 FYNNEI. CDR3 DNA: TGTGCCAGCAGTGCAGGCATTTCCTACGAGCAGTACTTC. Translation gives CASSAGISYEQYF.

The chain uses TRBV5-4 and TRBJ2-7, with TRBD1 matching 9 bases. V lost 3 bases, J lost 2 bases, and 6 bases stayed unmatched. This CDR3 has 15 residues. Germline V gives CDR1 SGHNT, CDR2 YYREEE (reference sequence). This CDR3 is CASSSGQGVAYEQYF. The CDR3 DNA reads TGTGCCAGCAGCTCGGGACAGGGAGTCGCCTACGAGCAGTACTTC.

The chain links TRBV11-1 to TRBJ2-3, with 8 bases matching TRBD1. This CDR3 contains 15 residues. After removal of 4 bases from V and 2 bases from J, the junction contained 5 bases not matched to a gene. Germline values: CDR1 SGHAT, CDR2 FQDESV (reference sequence). The CDR3 sequence: CASSSPGQATDTQYF. CDR3 DNA: TGTGCCAGCAGCTCCCCGGGACAGGCCACAGATACGCAGTATTTT.

This chain's CDR3 is CASSLATGTGGSPLHF. The CDR3 DNA follows: TGCGCCAGCAGCTTGGCCACGGGGACAGGGGGTTCACCCCTCCACTTT. This sequence joins TRBV5-1 and TRBJ1-6; 11 positions match TRBD1. Trimming removed 0 bases from V and 9 bases from J; junction bases left unmatched: 5. Per germline, CDR1 SGHRS and CDR2 YFSETQ. CDR3 length: 16 amino acids.

A few counts support this clone. The gene calls are TRBV7-3 and TRBJ1-2; 12 nucleotides align to TRBD1. CDR1 and CDR2 (germline): SGHTA, FQGTGA. The CDR3 is 14 residues long. V trimming: 2 bases; J trimming: 7 bases; junction bases outside the gene matches: 2. CDR3 sequence (DNA): TGTGCCAGCAGCTTAGCGGGACAGGGGGCTGGCTACACCTTC. Protein sequence: CASSLAGQGAGYTF.

The CDR3 bases are TGTGCCAGCAGTTCCGACAGCTACGAGCAGTACTTC. Its translation is CASSSDSYEQYF. This chain links TRBV5-4 with TRBJ2-7; weak D call: TRBD1 (5 bases). V was clipped by 5 bases and J by 3 bases, with 9 bases between them. Germline V gene lookup returns CDR1 SGHNT and CDR2 YYREEE (reference sequence). The CDR3 extends over 12 amino acids.

The chain combines TRBV30 with TRBJ1-3; no definite D call. V shed 4 bases and J shed 8 bases, with 12 bases lying between them. Germline lookup yields CDR1 GTSNPN and CDR2 SVGIG (reference sequence). This CDR3 has 12 amino acids. CDR3 DNA sequence: TGTGCCTGGATCTATGGCGGATACACCATATATTTT. Translated: CAWIYGGYTIYF.

The V gene is TRBV18, the J gene TRBJ1-1, with 9 nucleotides matching TRBD1. Germline V lookup: CDR1 KGHSH, CDR2 LQKENI. The CDR3 has 16 amino acids. V trimming: 6 bases; J trimming: 0 bases; junction bases outside the gene matches: 8. In DNA form, the CDR3 reads TGTGCCAGCTCCCAATGGGACAGGGACATGAACACTGAAGCTTTCTTT. Translating it yields CASSQWDRDMNTEAFF.

The chain recombines TRBV5-1 with TRBJ2-3; the D gene is possibly TRBD2 (5 bases). The V gene lost 0 bases and the J gene lost 1 base, with 12 bases spanning the gap. CDR3 length equals 16 residues. CDR1 and CDR2 (germline): SGHRS, YFSETQ. CDR3 amino acids: CASSLGRLGGTDTQYF. For the CDR3, the DNA is TGCGCCAGCAGCTTGGGACGGTTGGGAGGCACAGATACGCAGTATTTT.

The rearrangement joins TRBV5-1 to TRBJ2-1; 8 bases match TRBD1. CDR3 length: 14 residues. Germline V lookup: CDR1 SGHRS, CDR2 YFSETQ. The V and J ends lost 0 bases and 12 bases, in that order; junction bases with no gene match: 8. CDR3 bases: TGCGCCAGCAGCTTGGCGGGACAGGACTTTGGGCAGTTCTTC. Translation: CASSLAGQDFGQFF.

V usage is TRBV10-2 and J usage is TRBJ2-2; unclear D gene. The V and J ends lost 7 bases and 8 bases respectively, with 14 bases between them. Germline V gene data show CDR1 as WSHSY and CDR2 as SAAADI. The CDR3 covers 13 residues. The CDR3 DNA is TGCGCCAGCACTACTATGGTTGCGGGGGAGCTGTTTTTT. It encodes CASTTMVAGELFF.

The rearrangement links TRBV5-5 to TRBJ1-3, with D unresolved. V was pared by 4 bases and J by 0 bases, with 8 bases between. The V gene's germline CDR1 is SGHKS and CDR2 YYEKEE (reference sequence). The CDR3 has 14 residues. Here the CDR3 DNA reads TGTGCCAGCAGCCGAAGGAGCTCTGGAAACACCATATATTTT. This gives the protein CASSRRSSGNTIYF. Drawing the rest from reference TRBV5-5 and TRBJ1-3, the complete variable domain is DAGVTQSPTHLIKTRGQQVTLRCSPISGHKSVSWYQQVLGQGPQFIFQYYEKEERGRGNFPDRFSARQFPNYSSELNVNALLLGDSALYLCASSRRSSGNTIYFGEGSWLTVV.

The genes are TRBV6-5 and TRBJ2-2; the D gene is possibly TRBD2 (6 bases). The ends were cut back, 4 bases at V and 4 bases at J, with 13 bases in the middle. The germline V gene encodes CDR1 MNHEY and CDR2 SVGAGI. The CDR3 sequence is 15 residues long. CDR3 sequence: CASSSTRRGTGELFF. In DNA, the CDR3 is TGTGCCAGCAGTTCGACTAGGCGGGGCACCGGGGAGCTGTTTTTT.

The chain uses TRBV28 and TRBJ2-6; D gene ambiguous. V lost 5 bases and J 4 bases, leaving 6 bases between the germline ends. Germline lookup yields CDR1 MDHEN and CDR2 SYDVKM. The CDR3 loop spans 13 amino acids. The CDR3 DNA follows: TGTGCCAGCAGTCGTAGAGGGGCCAACGTCCTGACTTTC. Its protein product is CASSRRGANVLTF.

Comments on this clone: Different DNA sequences within this sample yield the same CDR3. The chain carries TRBV5-1 and TRBJ1-1; possible D gene TRBD1, 6 bases. Trimming pared 4 bases from V and 1 base from J, leaving 11 bases between. Germline V CDR1 and CDR2: SGHRS, YFSETQ. The length of the CDR3 is 14 residues. CDR3 amino acids: CASSPQTGNTEAFF. The CDR3 DNA reads TGCGCCAGCAGCCCGCAGACAGGGAACACTGAAGCTTTCTTT.

J is TRBJ2-2 and V is TRBV5-1, with TRBD1 matching over 10 bases. V trimming: 6 bases; J trimming: 4 bases; junction bases outside the gene matches: 6. The CDR3 is 15 amino acids. Germline values: CDR1 SGHRS, CDR2 YFSETQ. The CDR3: CASTVTGGTTGELFF. DNA of the CDR3: TGCGCCAGCACTGTGACAGGGGGCACCACCGGGGAGCTGTTTTTT.

This rearrangement joins TRBV7-2 to TRBJ1-5; TRBD1 matches 10 bases. J gave up 5 bases and V 5 bases, and 6 bases lay outside the gene matches. CDR1 and CDR2 from the germline V gene are SGHTA and FQGNSA. The CDR3 is 15 amino acids. In DNA, the CDR3 is TGTGCCAGCAGCCGCGGGACAGGGGACCATCAGCCCCAGCATTTT. It is translated as CASSRGTGDHQPQHF. Filled out from reference TRBV7-2 and TRBJ1-5, the complete variable domain reads GAGVSQSPSNKVTEKGKDVELRCDPISGHTALYWYRQSLGQGLEFLIYFQGNSAPDKSGLPSDRFSAERTGGSVSTLTIQRTQQEDSAVYLCASSRGTGDHQPQHFGDGTRLSIL.

The J gene is TRBJ2-5, the V gene TRBV29-1, with 8 nucleotides matching TRBD1. With 6 bases clipped from V and 5 bases from J, the junction kept 11 bases outside the gene matches. Germline loops: CDR1 SQVTM, CDR2 ANQGSEA. This CDR3 region has 14 residues. CDR3 protein: CSVLAQGAPETQYF. CDR3 nucleotide sequence: TGCAGCGTACTCGCGCAGGGGGCGCCGGAGACCCAGTACTTC.

V usage is TRBV30 and J usage is TRBJ2-7; maybe TRBD2 (5 bases). The CDR3 consists of 12 residues. Trimming pared 4 bases from V and 4 bases from J, leaving 11 bases between. Germline V lookup: CDR1 GTSNPN, CDR2 SVGIG (reference sequence). The CDR3 protein is CAWTPGEYEQYF. CDR3 in DNA: TGTGCCTGGACCCCCGGGGAGTACGAGCAGTACTTC.

The chain links TRBV7-2 to TRBJ2-7; TRBD2 agrees at 7 bases. The CDR3 loop spans 14 amino acids. CDR1 and CDR2 (germline): SGHTA, FQGNSA. V was pared by 5 bases and J by 4 bases, with 8 bases of the junction left unmatched. Here the CDR3 reads CASSPGGPKYEQYF. The CDR3 DNA sequence: TGTGCCAGCAGCCCGGGAGGCCCCAAATACGAGCAGTACTTC.

This clone was detected once. This chain joins TRBV7-9 and TRBJ1-2; D is possibly TRBD1 (6 bases). The germline V gene has CDR1 SEHNR and CDR2 FQNEAQ (reference sequence). This CDR3 spans 13 amino acids. V was shortened by 3 bases and J by 2 bases, with 7 bases between the two germline ends. The DNA of the CDR3 is TGTGCCAGCAGCTTTGGACAGAACTATGGCTACACCTTC. Its protein product is CASSFGQNYGYTF.

The V call is TRBV21-1, the J call TRBJ1-1; TRBD1 reflects the table's D call only, with no check against the DNA. TRBV21-1 has pseudogene status. The CDR3 loop spans 17 amino acids. The CDR3 protein is CASSKDRGCLSVTEAFF. CDR3 nucleotide sequence: TGTGCCAGCAGCAAGGACAGGGGTTGTTTGAGTGTAACTGAAGCTTTCTTT.

This clone was seen a single time. The V gene is TRBV30, the J gene TRBJ2-5; 7 bases agree with TRBD1. Germline CDR1 GTSNPN, CDR2 SVGIG (reference sequence). V lost 0 bases and J lost 4; bases outside the gene matches: 5. This CDR3 contains 14 residues. This chain's CDR3 is CAWSVTGAGETQYF. The CDR3 bases are TGTGCCTGGAGTGTCACAGGGGCGGGAGAGACCCAGTACTTC.

The gene calls are TRBV5-1 and TRBJ1-1; perhaps TRBD1 as D (5 bases). The CDR3 length is 13 residues. The germline gives CDR1 SGHRS, CDR2 YFSETQ. The V end lost 4 bases, the J end lost 11 bases, and 18 bases lay between the germline ends. Here the CDR3 reads CASSDGGSGGAFF. DNA for the CDR3: TGCGCCAGCAGCGACGGGGGATCCGGGGGTGCTTTCTTT.

The chain recombines TRBV6-1 with TRBJ2-7, with D perhaps TRBD1 (6 bases). V was clipped by 3 bases and J by 3 bases, with 12 bases between them. Germline CDR1 reads MNHNS; CDR2 reads SASEGT. This CDR3 spans 14 amino acids. CDR3 sequence: CASSDYRDNYEQYF. In DNA form, the CDR3 reads TGTGCCAGCAGTGACTACCGGGACAACTACGAGCAGTACTTC.